This note documents a single T cell receptor (beta chain) sequence. Its target is unknown. Purities over 95% were achieved in all sorted populations. Expressed TCRB transcripts were sequenced because the entire RNA isolate underwent reverse transcription. The table came from immunoSEQ multiplex PCR; TCRdb's copy has only in-frame clones and leaves some out. The sample includes a few hundred thousand clones, over 9% of them seen just once. These data belong to a study of beta chain features in type 1 diabetes. Across the study: Sorted cell examination encompassed 85 million to 140 million cells across all samples.

Study-level results: Researchers report that Type 1 diabetes patients had moderately but significantly shorter TCRB CDR3s across all four CD4+ subsets.

The V end lost 11 bases, the J end lost 1 base, and 12 bases lay between the germline ends. This CDR3 has 13 residues. Germline values: CDR1 MNHNS, CDR2 SASEGT. This receptor was obtained from a man under 40 with type 1 diabetes. V and J are TRBV6-1 and TRBJ1-5; perhaps TRBD1 as D (5 bases). The sequencing input was central memory CD4+ T cells from blood. The CDR3 nucleotides read TGTGCCGGTGGGACTTCCAGCAATCAGCCCCAGCATTTT. The encoded protein is CAGGTSSNQPQHF.